The rows below give T cell receptor beta chains drawn from one sample of a study of blood T cells in healthy people across ages. Using its own MiXCR run on the 5' RACE reads, TCRdb lists one record per CDR3 protein. Of hundreds of thousands of distinct CDR3 sequences in the sample, about 30% were seen once. The sequenced sample consisted of blood. These TCRs come from a woman of 80 years or more in good health. CDR3s include the opening cysteine and the closing phenylalanine or tryptophan. Each record gives: J gene, V gene, clone size, D gene, CDR3 DNA, CDR3 protein. A D gene is named only where the DNA matches it firmly. The size field is filled for only some rows; it gives once, few, many or a size class.

TRBJ1-1 TRBV20-1 - TRBD1 TGCAGTGCTAGAACGGGACAGGGCTGGACTGAAGCTTTCTTT CSARTGQGWTEAFF
TRBJ2-6 TRBV27 many - TGTGCCAGCAGTTCCGCCTCTGGGGCCAACGTCCTGACTTTC CASSSASGANVLTF
TRBJ1-2 TRBV6-4 many - TGTGCCAGCAACCCGGGCGGGCCCTATGGCTACACCTTC CASNPGGPYGYTF
TRBJ2-3 TRBV5-5 once TRBD2 TGTGCCAGCAGGTCTAGCGGAGGGTCAGATACGCAGTATTTT CASRSSGGSDTQYF
TRBJ1-1 TRBV30 once TRBD1 TGTGCCTGGGCTGACAGGGGTGAAGCTTTCTTT CAWADRGEAFF
TRBJ2-5 TRBV20-1 many TRBD2 TGCAGTGCGAAGACTAGCGGGATAGAGACCCAGTACTTC CSAKTSGIETQYF
TRBJ2-7 TRBV5-1 many - TGCGCCAGCAGCTTGGAGGACTTTCGATACGAGCAGTACTTC CASSLEDFRYEQYF
TRBJ2-7 TRBV20-1 - - TGCAGTGCTAGGTCCGGGTTTGTCTACAATGAGCAGTACTTC CSARSGFVYNEQYF
TRBJ1-2 TRBV5-4 - TRBD1 TGTGCCAGCAGCTTACTGGGACAGGGAGAGGCCTATGGCTACACCTTC CASSLLGQGEAYGYTF
TRBJ2-5 TRBV30 medium-sized TRBD2 TGTGCCGAGGGACTAGCGGGGGCCAGGAGACAAGAGACCCAGTACTTC CAEGLAGARRQETQYF
TRBJ2-7 TRBV21-1 few - TGTGCCAGCAGCCTCCGCGGGGTAGCGGGGGGGCGTCACTACGAGCAGTACTTC CASSLRGVAGGRHYEQYF
TRBJ1-5 TRBV10-3 few - TGTGCCATCAGTGAGTCGAAGGATAGCAATCAGCCCCAGCATTTT CAISESKDSNQPQHF
TRBJ1-1 TRBV18 few - TGTGCCAGCTCGCCTCAGGGGCGCCACATGAACACTGAAGCTTTCTTT CASSPQGRHMNTEAFF
TRBJ2-3 TRBV7-9 - - TGTGCCAGCAGCCGACTTCAACCCACAGATACGCAGTATTTT CASSRLQPTDTQYF
TRBJ2-5 TRBV7-6 few - TGTGCCAGCAGCTTTACTCACCTAACACAAGAGACCCAGTACTTC CASSFTHLTQETQYF
TRBJ1-1 TRBV19 many - TGTGCCAGTAGCTATGGGCACACTGAAGCTTTCTTT CASSYGHTEAFF
TRBJ2-7 TRBV5-1 many - TGCGCCAGCAGCTTGGGGTATGGGGGGTTCTTCTCCTACGAGCAGTACTTC CASSLGYGGFFSYEQYF
TRBJ2-5 TRBV20-1 many TRBD2 TGCAGTGCCCTCACCCTAGCGGGGGGGCCTTTTGAGACCCAGTACTTC CSALTLAGGPFETQYF
TRBJ1-2 TRBV20-1 - TRBD1 TGCAGTGCTAGGTATCCAGGGACAGCTAACTATGGCTACACCTTC CSARYPGTANYGYTF
TRBJ2-7 TRBV7-2 many - TGTGCCAGCAGCTACACCGGAGCCTACGAGCAGTACTTC CASSYTGAYEQYF
TRBJ1-2 TRBV27 - TRBD1 TGTGCCAGCAGACTCCGGGACAGCTATGGCTACACCTTC CASRLRDSYGYTF
TRBJ2-7 TRBV28 few TRBD1 TGTGCCACCTTGAGCGGGACAGGGGTCGAGCAGTACTTC CATLSGTGVEQYF
TRBJ2-1 TRBV7-2 - TRBD2 TGTGCCAGCAACTTTGGGATAGCGGGGGGGGATGAGCAGTTCTTC CASNFGIAGGDEQFF
TRBJ2-7 TRBV5-6 - TRBD2 TGTGCCAGCAGCTTCGCACTAGCGGGGGCCAATGAGCAGTACTTC CASSFALAGANEQYF
TRBJ2-3 TRBV20-1 many - TGCAGTGCTAGAGAGGGTCATAGCTCCGCAGATACGCAGTATTTT CSAREGHSSADTQYF
TRBJ2-3 TRBV5-1 few TRBD2 TGCGCCAGCAGCCTGGGCTCTAGCGGGGGGGCAGTTCAAGATACGCAGTATTTT CASSLGSSGGAVQDTQYF
TRBJ2-7 TRBV20-1 - TRBD2 TGCAGTGAAGGCGGGAGGCCTTGCTACGAGCAGTACTTC CSEGGRPCYEQYF
TRBJ1-5 TRBV2 - TRBD1 TGTGCCAGCAGCCTGGGACAGGGGGCCCCACCCCAGCATTTT CASSLGQGAPPQHF
TRBJ1-6 TRBV2 - - TGTGCCAGCAGCTTTGGTCGAGGCTCACCCCTCCACTTT CASSFGRGSPLHF
TRBJ2-7 TRBV30 few TRBD1 TGTGCCTGGAGCCCTCGGGACAGGGGTATCCAGTACTTC CAWSPRDRGIQYF
TRBJ1-5 TRBV5-5 many - TGTGCCAGCAGTGAAAGACAAGGGGCCTTCAATCAGCCCCAGCATTTT CASSERQGAFNQPQHF
TRBJ2-2 TRBV6-5 few - TGTGCCAGCAGTCAGACCGGGGAGCTGTTTTTT CASSQTGELFF
TRBJ2-7 TRBV3-1 many - TGTGCCAGCAGCCCTCCGATCAGGGGAAGCGAGCAGTACTTC CASSPPIRGSEQYF
TRBJ2-7 TRBV6-1 many TRBD2 TGTGCCAGCAGTGAAGGGGCGGGGACTAGGACCTACGAGCAGTACTTC CASSEGAGTRTYEQYF
TRBJ2-5 TRBV24-1 - - TGTGCCACCAGTACCGGTTGGGGTTTCGAGACCCAGTACTTC CATSTGWGFETQYF
TRBJ1-5 TRBV2 - TRBD1 TGTGCTAGCAGGGACGGGACAGGGGGGGGTCAGCCCCAGCATTTT CASRDGTGGGQPQHF
TRBJ2-1 TRBV7-2 - TRBD2 TGTGCCAGCAGCCACCTAGCGGGCTCTAGAGGTAGCAATGAGCAGTTCTTC CASSHLAGSRGSNEQFF
TRBJ1-2 TRBV25-1 many - TGTGCCAGCAGTGAAGGGGCAGGGCCGGGCTATGGCTACACCTTC CASSEGAGPGYGYTF
TRBJ2-1 TRBV29-1 - TRBD2 TGCAGCGTTGAAGGAAGACTAGCGGGAGACAATGAGCAGTTCTTC CSVEGRLAGDNEQFF
TRBJ2-7 TRBV2 many - TGTGCCAGCAGTGTCGACTACGAGCAGTACTTC CASSVDYEQYF
TRBJ1-4 TRBV6-5 many TRBD1 TGTGCCAGCAGTTACAGGACAGGGGGCAGTGAAAAACTGTTTTTT CASSYRTGGSEKLFF
TRBJ1-6 TRBV18 many TRBD1 TGTGCCAGCTCACCAAGGCAGGGGGAGTCCCCCCTCCACTTT CASSPRQGESPLHF
TRBJ1-1 TRBV7-2 many - TGTGCCAGCAGCTTAGCGAGGGGTGAAGCTTTCTTT CASSLARGEAFF
TRBJ2-5 TRBV5-1 many TRBD1 TGCGCCAGCAGGGAGACGACAGGGGTGGGCATGGAGACCCAGTACTTC CASRETTGVGMETQYF
TRBJ1-4 TRBV20-1 few - TGCAGTGCTAGAGATGAGCAGGGGAGGACTAATGAAAAACTGTTTTTT CSARDEQGRTNEKLFF
TRBJ2-6 TRBV3-1 - - TGTGCCAGCAGCCAAAGACGAAGGGGCTCTGGGGCCAACGTCCTGACTTTC CASSQRRRGSGANVLTF
TRBJ2-3 TRBV7-9 - - TGTGCCAGCAGCCCGACTGGAACTTCTAGCACAGATACGCAGTATTTT CASSPTGTSSTDTQYF
TRBJ2-2 TRBV6-2/TRBV6-3 - TRBD1 TGTGCCAGCAGCGACACCATTGGCCAGGGGGCGAACACCGGGGAGCTGTTTTTT CASSDTIGQGANTGELFF
TRBJ2-1 TRBV5-1 - TRBD2 TGCGCCAGCCGCCCCGGGGGGGGCCTCGACAATGAGCAGTTCTTC CASRPGGGLDNEQFF
TRBJ2-3 TRBV7-2 few - TGTGCCAGCAGCTTAAGGCAGTTCACAGATACGCAGTATTTT CASSLRQFTDTQYF
TRBJ2-3 TRBV7-3 few - TGTGCCAGCAGCTTTGGACTCAGCACAGATACGCAGTATTTT CASSFGLSTDTQYF
TRBJ2-7 TRBV29-1 few - TGCAGCGTTGAAATCGGCCCGGTTCCCTACGAGCAGTACTTC CSVEIGPVPYEQYF
TRBJ2-3 TRBV20-1 - TRBD2 TGCAGTGCTAGAAGCCCAACTAGCGGGAGCATAGATACGCAGTATTTT CSARSPTSGSIDTQYF